This entry is about one T cell receptor (beta chain). The data originate from a study of vaccination and CD4 T cells after COVID-19. The time point was: late sampling 161 to 241 days after vaccination in three convalescent patients. TCRdb used MiXCR to reprocess the PCR reads, holding one entry per CDR3 protein. The sample yields over 25,000 distinct CDR3 sequences, 50% seen once. Germline CDR1 and CDR2: DFQATT and SNEGSKA (reference sequence). The CDR3 has 12 residues. V shed 5 bases and J shed 6 bases, with 11 bases lying between them. The sample was CD4+ T cells from blood, taken about 7 months after SARS-CoV-2 vaccination. This TCR came from a human donor who had recovered from COVID-19. V and J are TRBV20-1 and TRBJ2-1; D not resolved. In DNA form, the CDR3 reads TGCAGTGCTTGGAATCAATTCAATGAGCAGTTCTTC. It encodes CSAWNQFNEQFF.